This T cell receptor (beta chain) originates from a study of OX40 agonist ivuxolimab in advanced cancers. This CDR3 contains 12 residues. V gave up 4 bases and J gave up 2 bases, with 6 bases separating them. Germline V gene lookup returns CDR1 SGHAT and CDR2 FQNNGV. Sequencing used immunoSEQ multiplex PCR; TCRdb keeps in-frame clones, though not all of them. The sample contains 15,000 to 20,000 clones, 80% to 90% of which appear only once. This receptor was taken from an adult with an advanced solid tumor such as melanoma, head and neck, liver or kidney cancer. The sample was CD4+ or CD8+ T cells sorted from blood, taken in a trial of the OX40 agonist ivuxolimab. V and J are TRBV11-2 and TRBJ2-7, with D perhaps matching TRBD1 or TRBD2 (5 bases each). CDR3 protein: CASSWGTYEQYF. The CDR3 nucleotides read TGTGCCAGCAGCTGGGGGACCTACGAGCAGTACTTC.